A selection of T cell receptor beta chains follows, all from one sample in a study of neoadjuvant nivolumab and ipilimumab in lung cancer. TCRdb's copy holds only in-frame clones and misses some; the assay was immunoSEQ multiplex PCR. The sample gives 7,500 to 10,000 clones, 81% of which show up once; approximately 3.5% is in the top ten. The source material was peripheral blood, sampled before neoadjuvant nivolumab, alone or with ipilimumab. Receptor source: an adult with non-small cell lung cancer. Each CDR3 is given with its conserved first and last residue. The order of the fields is CDR3 DNA, CDR3 protein, clone size, J gene, V gene, D gene. A D gene is named only where the DNA matches it firmly. Clone size is shown for a subset of rows, as once, few, many or a class of expanded clone.

TGTGCCAGTACAGGCCAAATGGGCGCTGAAGCTTTCTTT CASTGQMGAEAFF - TRBJ1-1 TRBV19 -
TGTGCCAGCAGTGCCGGGACAGGGTTGTGGCAGCCCCAGCATTTT CASSAGTGLWQPQHF - TRBJ1-5 TRBV7-8 TRBD1
TGTGCCAGTAGTTCCCCAGGGGGTTCGAGCACTGAAGCTTTCTTT CASSSPGGSSTEAFF once TRBJ1-1 TRBV19 TRBD1
TGTGCCAGCAGCCGTTTGGGGGGGTGGCGAGAGACCCAGTACTTC CASSRLGGWRETQYF - TRBJ2-5 TRBV6-5 TRBD2
TGCGCCAGCAGCCAACGATTCCGAACGACAGGGTTATCGTCACCCCTCCACTTT CASSQRFRTTGLSSPLHF - TRBJ1-6 TRBV4-1 TRBD1
TGTGCCAGCAGTGAGACGGGACAGTCCCCGGAAATCTACAATGAGCAGTTCTTC CASSETGQSPEIYNEQFF - TRBJ2-1 TRBV25-1 TRBD1
TGTGCCAGCAGCCGGGCCGGGCGGGGCTACGAGCAGTACTTC CASSRAGRGYEQYF - TRBJ2-7 TRBV5-5 -
TGTGCCAGCAGTGAAGCGTATCCTGGGACCTACGAGCAGTACTTC CASSEAYPGTYEQYF once TRBJ2-7 TRBV6-1 -
TGCGCCAGCAGCCAAGAACTGGGGGGGTACGAGCAGTACTTC CASSQELGGYEQYF - TRBJ2-7 TRBV4-1 TRBD2
TGTGCCAGCAGCCGGGACACCCTCCTCTACGAGCAGTACTTC CASSRDTLLYEQYF few TRBJ2-7 TRBV27 -
TGTGCCAGCAGCTCCTGGACTAGGAACGAGCAGTACTTC CASSSWTRNEQYF - TRBJ2-7 TRBV11-1 TRBD2
TGTGCCAGCAGTCCTTGGACGCGCGGCCAGCCCCAGCATTTT CASSPWTRGQPQHF few TRBJ1-5 TRBV27 -
TGTGCCAGCAGCGGGGGACAGAGAATGAACACTGAAGCTTTCTTT CASSGGQRMNTEAFF - TRBJ1-1 TRBV5-6 TRBD1
TGTGCCAGCAGCTTAGATCAAAAGAAAAGGAAGAATCAGCCCCAGCATTTT CASSLDQKKRKNQPQHF - TRBJ1-5 TRBV11-2 -
TGTGCCAGCAGTGAATTAATCGGGGAAGGTCAGCCCCAGCATTTT CASSELIGEGQPQHF once TRBJ1-5 TRBV6-1 -
TGTGCCAGCACCTCCGGGACAGGTAGCAATCAGCCCCAGCATTTT CASTSGTGSNQPQHF - TRBJ1-5 TRBV27 TRBD1
TGCGCCAGCAGCTGGAAATCTAGCACAGATACGCAGTATTTT CASSWKSSTDTQYF - TRBJ2-3 TRBV5-1 -
TGTGCTAGTGGCAGGGTTAGTGGCTACACCTTC CASGRVSGYTF few TRBJ1-2 TRBV12-5 -
TGTGCCAGCAGTGGGGCAGGATTCATGGATGGCTACACCTTC CASSGAGFMDGYTF - TRBJ1-2 TRBV6-1 -
TGTGCCAGCTCACCACAACAGGCTAGCACAGATACGCAGTATTTT CASSPQQASTDTQYF - TRBJ2-3 TRBV18 -
TGTGCCAGCAGTGACTCGGGGGGAAACAGCAATGAGCAGTTCTTC CASSDSGGNSNEQFF - TRBJ2-1 TRBV6-4 -
TGTGCCAGCACCCTGGACCCGTTGGTGCCCCAGCATTTT CASTLDPLVPQHF - TRBJ1-5 TRBV2 -
TGTGCCAGCTCTTCGGACAGGACTAACTATGGCTACACCTTC CASSSDRTNYGYTF - TRBJ1-2 TRBV18 TRBD1
TGTGCCAGCAGCCAGGACAGGGGAAAGACCCAGTACTTC CASSQDRGKTQYF - TRBJ2-5 TRBV21-1 -
TGCGCCAGCAGCCCGACTAGCGGGAGTGGGCATGAGCAGTTCTTC CASSPTSGSGHEQFF - TRBJ2-1 TRBV5-1 TRBD2
TGTGCCAGCAGTCCCCCTGGGGGACTAGAGGGCAATGAGCAGTTCTTC CASSPPGGLEGNEQFF - TRBJ2-1 TRBV2 TRBD2
TGTGCCAGCCTTCAGGGGTACGAGCAGTACTTC CASLQGYEQYF few TRBJ2-7 TRBV6-1 -
TGCGCCAGCAGCTTTAGGGGGGCGGAAGAGACCCAGTACTTC CASSFRGAEETQYF - TRBJ2-5 TRBV5-1 -
TGTGCCAGCAGCTTAGCGGGTACAGGGTACGGAAACACCATATATTTT CASSLAGTGYGNTIYF - TRBJ1-3 TRBV7-8 -
TGCGCCAGCAGCTTGACTGGGGGCGCGTACGAGCAGTACTTC CASSLTGGAYEQYF - TRBJ2-7 TRBV5-1 -
TGTGCCAGCAGTGCCGCGGTGGCAAACACCGGGGAGCTGTTTTTT CASSAAVANTGELFF - TRBJ2-2 TRBV6-4 -
TGTGCCAGCTCACCAATAGGAGCCGGGGGCTTGGCCACTGAAGCTTTCTTT CASSPIGAGGLATEAFF - TRBJ1-1 TRBV18 -
TGTGCCAGCAGCCCTGACAGGGTCCAAGGCTACACCTTC CASSPDRVQGYTF - TRBJ1-2 TRBV7-9 TRBD1
TGTGCCAGTAGTATTTTGGGGACAGGGGTCGGCTACACCTTC CASSILGTGVGYTF - TRBJ1-2 TRBV19 TRBD1
TGTGCCAGCAGTTTCCAATGGACTAGCGGGAGTAGGAATGAGCAGTTCTTC CASSFQWTSGSRNEQFF once TRBJ2-1 TRBV27 TRBD2
TGTGCCAGCAGTCCTATAAGGGCTGGACAGGCCCCCTTGGATGAGCAGTTCTTC CASSPIRAGQAPLDEQFF - TRBJ2-1 TRBV27 TRBD1
TGTGCCAGCAGTATCTCGAGATACAATGAGCAGTTCTTC CASSISRYNEQFF - TRBJ2-1 TRBV2 -
TGTGCCAGCAGTCTTCAGGGTCCCACTAACTATGGCTACACCTTC CASSLQGPTNYGYTF - TRBJ1-2 TRBV28 -
TGCGCCAGCAGCTTAACAGGGACTAACTATGGCTACACCTTC CASSLTGTNYGYTF - TRBJ1-2 TRBV5-1 -
TGCGCCAGCAGCTTGGGGACAGGGGGCGAGGAGCAGTTCTTC CASSLGTGGEEQFF once TRBJ2-1 TRBV5-1 TRBD1
TGTGCCAGCAGCTTGATCGGCGGGAGTAACCAGATCTGG CASSLIGGSNQIW - TRBJ2-3 TRBV5-6 TRBD2
TGTGCCAGCACCCTCGGGGGAGGTGAAGCTTTCTTT CASTLGGGEAFF few TRBJ1-1 TRBV28 -
TGTGCCAGCAGCTTTATAATGTCCGGGGAGCTGTTTTTT CASSFIMSGELFF - TRBJ2-2 TRBV11-3 -
TGTGCCAGCAGCGTAGGCATAGGGGCCAACGTCCTGACTTTC CASSVGIGANVLTF once TRBJ2-6 TRBV9 -
TGCGCCAGCAGCGAATCTGAAGTGGGGGGTTTCGAGACCCAGTACTTC CASSESEVGGFETQYF - TRBJ2-5 TRBV5-1 -
TGTGCCAGCAGCCCCGCCCGGTGGGGGGGAACAGAGACCCAGTACTTC CASSPARWGGTETQYF - TRBJ2-5 TRBV7-8 TRBD2